This TCR beta chain derives from a study of cytotoxic CD8 clonotypes in ibrutinib-treated CLL. Findings and caveats of the study: Baseline-level clonality went beyond age-matched healthy donors and moved in step with circulating CD8+ T-cell counts.

Between the trimmed V and J ends, which lost 1 base and 5 bases, there was a span of 13 bases. Germline V CDR1 and CDR2: SGHNT, YYREEE (reference sequence). The CDR3 is 14 amino acids. Of note for this clone: Its antigen is not identified.

Sequencing was performed with immunoSEQ multiplex PCR; in TCRdb, only in-frame clones are kept and a portion is missing. The data hold more than 15,000 clones, with 55% to 80% observed a single time. The sample here was PBMCs, taken after 12 months of ibrutinib treatment. This sequence was found in a human donor with chronic lymphocytic leukemia. The V and J genes are TRBV5-4 and TRBJ2-7; D perhaps matches TRBD1 (5 bases). CDR3 DNA: TGTGCCAGCAGCTTGACAGGCTCCGCCAACGAGCAGTACTTC. This encodes CASSLTGSANEQYF.